The clone carrying this TCR beta chain came up many times. What it binds is not known. The V end lost 2 bases, the J end lost 5 bases, and 10 bases lay between the germline ends. CDR3 length: 14 residues. The data belong to a study of T cells after yellow fever vaccination. Findings and limits, study-wide: Clonotypes shared by both compartments, CD4 and CD8, made up a small share. Post-booster samples contained most primary-vaccination clones (approximately 95% CD4, approximately 88% CD8).

The study made its TCR cDNA through 5'RACE template switching. That step introduced a universal primer site along with UMIs. Using its own MiXCR run on the 5' RACE reads, TCRdb lists one record per CDR3 protein. The sample contains 250,000 or so distinct CDR3 sequences, less than 8.5% of which appear only once. The material sequenced was CD4+ T cells sorted from PBMCs, taken 15 days after the yellow fever booster vaccination. This TCR came from a man aged 25 to 45 who received the YFV17D yellow fever vaccine. The V and J genes are TRBV12-3 or TRBV12-4 and TRBJ1-5, with D perhaps matching TRBD1 (5 bases). This CDR3 is CASSLHGTHQPQHF. CDR3 bases: TGTGCCAGCAGTTTACATGGGACCCATCAGCCCCAGCATTTT.